The 23 T cell receptor beta chains below were found in one sample sequenced in a study of blood T cell repertoires in COVID-19. The table came from immunoSEQ multiplex PCR; TCRdb's copy has only in-frame clones and leaves some out. The table lists a few hundred thousand clones, roughly 90% of them singletons. The sample comprised peripheral blood. Every receptor here comes from a man aged 18 to 30 who had recovered from COVID-19.

The rearrangement joins TRBV19 to TRBJ2-7, with D possibly TRBD1 on 5 matching bases. Germline CDR1 reads LNHDA; CDR2 reads SQIVND (reference sequence). With 5 bases removed from V and 0 bases from J, the gap between germline ends came to 14 bases. The CDR3 runs to 15 residues. Written as DNA, the CDR3 is TGTGCCAGTAGTCTTGGACACCCACGCTCCTACGAGCAGTACTTC. Translated, it gives CASSLGHPRSYEQYF.

V and J are TRBV7-9 and TRBJ2-7; TRBD1 agrees at 7 bases. This CDR3 contains 16 residues. CDR1 is SEHNR and CDR2 is FQNEAQ in the germline V gene (reference sequence). After removal of 1 base from V and 1 base from J, the junction contained 7 bases not matched to a gene. For the CDR3, the DNA is TGTGCCAGCAGCTTAGGAGCGACAGGGCGGTCCTACGAGCAGTACTTC. It is translated as CASSLGATGRSYEQYF.

The rearrangement uses TRBV3-1 (or the pseudogene TRBV3-2) and TRBJ1-5, with D possibly matching TRBD1 (5 bases). Germline CDR1 and CDR2: LGHDT and YNNKEL (reference sequence). The length of the CDR3 is 13 residues. The ends were cut back, 3 bases at V and 7 bases at J, with 10 bases in the middle. CDR3 sequence (DNA): TGTGCCAGCAGCCATTGGAGGGGACAGCCCCAGCATTTT. Translated: CASSHWRGQPQHF.

The rearrangement joins TRBV21-1 to TRBJ1-2; the table calls TRBD1, which could not be checked here. TRBV21-1 is a listed pseudogene. CDR3 size: 12 residues. The CDR3 region has the DNA TGTGCCAGCTGTCGACAGAACTATGGCTACACCTTC. Amino acids: CASCRQNYGYTF.

The rearrangement joins TRBV9 to TRBJ1-2, with D perhaps TRBD1 (5 bases). V was pared by 3 bases and J by 7 bases, with 19 bases between. Germline V gene sequence: CDR1 SGDLS, CDR2 YYNGEE. CDR3 length equals 15 residues. The CDR3 here is CASSANVDILPGYTF. Here the CDR3 DNA reads TGTGCCAGCAGCGCTAATGTGGACATCCTTCCTGGCTACACCTTC.

J is TRBJ2-7 and V is TRBV12-3 or TRBV12-4, with D perhaps matching TRBD1 (6 bases). The V gene lost 3 bases and the J gene lost 5 bases, with 8 bases spanning the gap. The CDR3 has 12 amino acids. DNA for the CDR3: TGTGCCAGCAGTTTGACAGGTAACGAGCAGTACTTC. It translates to CASSLTGNEQYF.

This chain uses TRBV9 with TRBJ2-7, with TRBD1 identical over 9 bases. The CDR3 length is 13 residues. The V and J ends lost 3 bases and 7 bases, in that order; junction bases with no gene match: 5. Germline CDR1 is SGDLS and CDR2 is YYNGEE. CDR3 residues: CASSAGTGIEQYF. In nucleotides, the CDR3 is TGTGCCAGCAGCGCAGGGACAGGGATTGAGCAGTACTTC.

V gene TRBV9 combines with J gene TRBJ1-4; 11 nucleotides align to TRBD1. The germline gives CDR1 SGDLS, CDR2 YYNGEE. The CDR3 loop spans 15 amino acids. Germline trimming cut 3 bases from V and 7 bases from J; bases unmatched to any gene: 5. For the CDR3, the DNA is TGTGCCAGCAGCGCATCCGGGACAGGGGGTGAAAAACTGTTTTTT. Its protein is CASSASGTGGEKLFF.

The V gene is TRBV11-2, the J gene TRBJ2-3; TRBD2 is a possible D gene (5 bases). The CDR3 consists of 13 residues. Germline assignment: CDR1 SGHAT and CDR2 FQNNGV. The germline V and J ends were trimmed by 5 bases and 5 bases, with 11 bases remaining between them. DNA of the CDR3: TGTGCCAGCAGCCCAGGACTCGGAGATACGCAGTATTTT. Translating it yields CASSPGLGDTQYF.

The sample holds one count of this clone. The gene calls are TRBV2 and TRBJ1-1, with 7 bases identical to TRBD1. The CDR3 is made up of 13 amino acids. V trimming: 6 bases; J trimming: 2 bases; junction bases outside the gene matches: 3. CDR1 and CDR2 (germline): SNHLY, FYNNEI. CDR3 coding DNA: TGTGCCAGCAGCGGGGACAGTAACACTGAAGCTTTCTTT. This encodes CASSGDSNTEAFF.

The V and J genes are TRBV29-1 and TRBJ2-7, with TRBD2 as a possible D gene (7 bases). Germline V gene data show CDR1 as SQVTM and CDR2 as ANQGSEA. CDR3 length equals 15 residues. The ends were cut back, 5 bases at V and 0 bases at J, with 17 bases in the middle. Here the CDR3 reads CSVWGGAEISYEQYF. For the CDR3, the DNA is TGCAGCGTTTGGGGGGGGGCTGAGATCTCCTACGAGCAGTACTTC.

This clone was observed a handful of times. The rearrangement links TRBV7-2 to TRBJ1-1; D is unclear. The germline V and J ends were trimmed by 5 bases and 8 bases, with 9 bases remaining between them. The CDR3 covers 11 residues. Germline-derived CDR1 and CDR2 are SGHTA and FQGNSA. The CDR3 DNA reads as TGTGCCAGCAGCCCTTTAGCGGAAGCTTTCTTT. Protein: CASSPLAEAFF.

This clone came up a few times. The V call is TRBV7-3, the J call TRBJ2-2; TRBD1 agrees at 11 bases. Trimming cost V 6 bases and J 0 bases; bases outside gene matches: 0. Germline CDR1 is SGHTA and CDR2 is FQGTGA. The CDR3 spans 15 residues. DNA of the CDR3: TGTGCCAGCAGGGGACAGGGGGCGAACACCGGGGAGCTGTTTTTT. Its protein is CASRGQGANTGELFF. The variable domain in full, with the rest retrieved from reference TRBV7-3 and TRBJ2-2, is GAGVSQTPSNKVTEKGKYVELRCDPISGHTALYWYRQSLGQGPEFLIYFQGTGAADDSGLPNDRFFAVRPEGSVSTLKIQRTERGDSAVYLCASRGQGANTGELFFGEGSRLTVL.

The chain carries TRBV7-3 and TRBJ2-3; 7 nucleotides match TRBD2. V was clipped by 6 bases and J by 3 bases; unmatched bases: 6. CDR3 length equals 14 residues. Looked up from germline, CDR1 is SGHTA and CDR2 is FQGTGA. For the CDR3, the DNA is TGTGCCAGCAGAATAAGCGGGACTACAGATACGCAGTATTTT. Translated, it gives CASRISGTTDTQYF. The entire variable domain, with the rest obtained from reference TRBV7-3 and TRBJ2-3, is as follows: GAGVSQTPSNKVTEKGKYVELRCDPISGHTALYWYRQSLGQGPEFLIYFQGTGAADDSGLPNDRFFAVRPEGSVSTLKIQRTERGDSAVYLCASRISGTTDTQYFGPGTRLTVL.

The chain is built from TRBV6-5 and TRBJ2-3, with 7 bases that match TRBD1. With V trimmed by 5 bases and J by 2 bases, 4 bases remained unmatched. The length of the CDR3 is 14 residues. The germline CDR1 and CDR2 sequences are MNHEY and SVGAGI. CDR3 region: CASSPGQLTDTQYF. The CDR3 coding sequence is TGTGCCAGCAGTCCGGGACAGCTCACAGATACGCAGTATTTT.

The V and J genes are TRBV4-3 and TRBJ2-1, with 9 bases identical to TRBD1. Per germline, CDR1 LGHNA and CDR2 YSLEER. V lost 4 bases, J lost 4 bases, and 5 bases stayed unmatched. CDR3 size: 15 residues. CDR3 protein: CASSPLGQGYNEQFF. The CDR3 region has the DNA TGCGCCAGCAGCCCATTGGGACAGGGTTACAATGAGCAGTTCTTC.

The rearrangement joins TRBV7-2 to TRBJ2-3; a possible D gene is TRBD2 (5 bases). The ends were cut back, 1 base at V and 0 bases at J, with 8 bases in the middle. The CDR3 has 15 residues. Germline V CDR1 and CDR2: SGHTA, FQGNSA. CDR3: CASSLVSGSTDTQYF. The CDR3 DNA follows: TGTGCCAGCAGCTTAGTATCGGGAAGCACAGATACGCAGTATTTT.

The chain recombines TRBV7-7 with TRBJ2-7, with 9 nucleotides matching TRBD1. The CDR3 is 15 residues long. CDR1 SSHAT and CDR2 FNYEAQ come from the germline V gene (reference sequence). V gave up 1 base and J gave up 3 bases; unmatched junction bases: 4. In nucleotides, the CDR3 is TGTGCCAGCAGCTTAGAACAGGGGGCGGGCTACGAGCAGTACTTC. It is translated as CASSLEQGAGYEQYF.

The rearrangement uses TRBV29-1 and TRBJ2-2, with TRBD2 identical over 8 bases. V shed 2 bases and J 1 base; nucleotides not matched to a gene: 6. CDR3 size: 16 residues. Germline CDR1 is SQVTM and CDR2 is ANQGSEA. CDR3 protein: CSVELGLAGNTGELFF. CDR3 nucleotide sequence: TGCAGCGTTGAATTGGGCCTAGCGGGGAACACCGGGGAGCTGTTTTTT.

The CDR3 bases are TGTGCCAGCAGCTTCTCCTATGAGCAGTTCTTC. Protein sequence: CASSFSYEQFF. The chain has TRBV5-8 and TRBJ2-1; D gene uncertain. Germline values: CDR1 SGHTS, CDR2 YDEGEE. V was trimmed by 2 bases and J by 8 bases, leaving 5 bases between them. The CDR3 loop spans 11 amino acids. Variable domain in full (rest from reference TRBV5-8 and TRBJ2-1): EAGVTQSPTHLIKTRGQQATLRCSPISGHTSVYWYQQALGLGLQFLLWYDEGEERNRGNFPPRFSGRQFPNYSSELNVNALELEDSALYLCASSFSYEQFFGPGTRLTVL.

The CDR3 region is CASSGTGDDYGYTF. The CDR3 nucleotides read TGTGCCAGCTCCGGGACAGGGGATGACTATGGCTACACCTTC. The chain uses TRBV5-5 and TRBJ1-2, with 10 bases identical to TRBD1. V gave up 7 bases and J gave up 3 bases; unmatched junction bases: 6. The length of the CDR3 is 14 residues. CDR1 SGHKS and CDR2 YYEKEE come from the germline V gene (reference sequence).

The chain recombines TRBV24-1 with TRBJ2-2, with TRBD1 matching 12 bases. CDR3 size: 19 residues. V lost 3 bases and J lost 6; bases outside the gene matches: 13. Germline loops: CDR1 KGHDR, CDR2 SFDVKD. The CDR3 sequence is CATSDTPGQGARVPGELFF. In nucleotides, the CDR3 is TGTGCCACCAGTGATACCCCGGGACAGGGGGCGCGTGTCCCCGGGGAGCTGTTTTTT.

The CDR3 sequence is CASSLEVNSDTQYF. The CDR3 DNA sequence: TGTGCCAGCAGCTTAGAGGTTAACTCAGATACGCAGTATTTT. The chain carries TRBV11-3 and TRBJ2-3; D is ambiguous. Trimming removed 0 bases at V and 4 bases at J, with 8 bases between. Germline V gene data show CDR1 as SGHNT and CDR2 as YENEEA. The CDR3 spans 14 residues. The variable domain in full, with the rest retrieved from reference TRBV11-3 and TRBJ2-3, is EAGVVQSPRYKIIEKKQPVAFWCNPISGHNTLYWYLQNLGQGPELLIRYENEEAVDDSQLPKDRFSAERLKGVDSTLKIQPAELGDSAVYLCASSLEVNSDTQYFGPGTRLTVL.